This TCR beta chain was retrieved from a study of T-cell reconstitution after alpha-beta-depleted transplantation in children. The CDR3 length is 16 residues. Germline-derived CDR1 and CDR2 are SGHAT and FQNNGV. The V and J ends lost 5 bases and 5 bases respectively, with 21 bases between them. This clonotype appeared a few times. Unique molecular identifiers were incorporated into the prepared TCRbeta library. TCRdb reanalysed the PCR reads using MiXCR and keeps one entry per CDR3 protein. In the table there are approximately 400,000 distinct CDR3 sequences, roughly 11% of which are singletons. Material: PBMCs from the stem cell graft donor, obtained from the stem cell graft. The origin of this receptor is a human donor who donated a stem cell graft to a child with acute myeloid leukemia. The genes are TRBV11-2 and TRBJ2-5; D is perhaps TRBD2 (5 bases). CDR3 sequence reads: CASSTSGGSPGETQYF. DNA for the CDR3: TGTGCCAGCAGCACCTCAGGAGGAAGTCCCGGGGAGACCCAGTACTTC. Drawing the rest from reference TRBV11-2 and TRBJ2-5, the complete variable domain is EAGVAQSPRYKIIEKRQSVAFWCNPISGHATLYWYQQILGQGPKLLIQFQNNGVVDDSQLPKDRFSAERLKGVDSTLKIQPAKLEDSAVYLCASSTSGGSPGETQYFGPGTRLLVL.